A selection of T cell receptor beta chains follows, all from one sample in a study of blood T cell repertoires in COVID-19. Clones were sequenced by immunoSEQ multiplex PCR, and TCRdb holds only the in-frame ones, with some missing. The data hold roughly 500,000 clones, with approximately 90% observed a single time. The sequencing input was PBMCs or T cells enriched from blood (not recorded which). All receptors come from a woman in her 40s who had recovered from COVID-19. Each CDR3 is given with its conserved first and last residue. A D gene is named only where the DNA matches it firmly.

CASSLGTNQPQHF	TGTGCCAGCAGCTTGGGGACAAATCAGCCCCAGCATTTT	13	TRBV5-6	TRBJ1-5	NA
CASSYSSTRDTEAFF	TGTGCCAGCAGTTACTCGAGTACCAGGGACACTGAAGCTTTCTTT	15	TRBV6-2/TRBV6-3	TRBJ1-1	NA
CASTKGASGSGLDIQYF	TGTGCCAGCACCAAAGGGGCTAGCGGGAGTGGTTTGGACATTCAGTACTTC	17	TRBV27	TRBJ2-4	TRBD2
CASSPAGQGANEQFF	TGTGCCAGCAGCCCGGCGGGACAGGGGGCCAATGAGCAGTTCTTC	15	TRBV7-6	TRBJ2-1	TRBD1
CASSRPTSGDGTDTQYF	TGTGCCAGCAGCCGCCCGACTAGCGGGGATGGCACAGATACGCAGTATTTT	17	TRBV7-2	TRBJ2-3	TRBD2
CASSQDGTALNTEAFF	TGTGCCAGCAGCCAAGATGGGACAGCCTTGAACACTGAAGCTTTCTTT	16	TRBV4-2	TRBJ1-1	TRBD1
CASSRNRDRVWAEAFF	TGTGCCAGCAGCCGCAATCGGGACAGGGTTTGGGCTGAAGCTTTCTTT	16	TRBV7-8	TRBJ1-1	TRBD1
CASSMVAKYEQYF	TGTGCCAGTAGTATGGTGGCCAAGTACGAGCAGTACTTC	13	TRBV19	TRBJ2-7	NA
CASSYTGVYGYTF	TGTGCCAGCAGTTACACAGGAGTCTATGGCTACACCTTC	13	TRBV6-2/TRBV6-3	TRBJ1-2	NA
CASSTPSDSYGYTF	TGTGCCAGCAGTACTCCTTCGGACAGCTATGGCTACACCTTC	14	TRBV5-4	TRBJ1-2	NA